The 2 T cell receptor beta chains reported below all come from one sample, sequenced in a study of shared clonotypes between healthy human individuals. Clones were read by immunoSEQ multiplex PCR, and TCRdb kept only the in-frame ones, dropping some. The table records 2,500,000 or so clones, approximately 93% of them present only once. Input material: naive CD4+ T cells from PBMCs. Subset noted: CD45RA+ positively selected. Source of these receptors: a man younger than 35 in good health. Some clones in this sample may be carry-over from other donors' samples.

For this clone: The same CDR3 also results from other DNA sequences found in this sample. The J gene is TRBJ2-1, the V gene TRBV7-9; 8 nucleotides align to TRBD1. This CDR3 comprises 13 residues. Unmatched junction bases numbered 4, after V lost 5 bases and J lost 7 bases. The germline gives CDR1 SEHNR, CDR2 FQNEAQ (reference sequence). CDR3 coding DNA: TGTGCCAGCAGCCTTACAGGGGGTAATGAGCAGTTCTTC. This codes for CASSLTGGNEQFF.

About this clone: The sample has other DNA sequences that encode this CDR3 too. The chain combines TRBV4-3 with TRBJ2-3; 7 bases match TRBD2. The CDR3 totals 14 residues. The germline V gene has CDR1 LGHNA and CDR2 YSLEER. V lost 0 bases, J lost 6 bases, and 3 bases stayed unmatched. Here the CDR3 reads CASSQEFGRDTQYF. CDR3 sequence (DNA): TGCGCCAGCAGCCAAGAATTCGGGAGGGATACGCAGTATTTT.